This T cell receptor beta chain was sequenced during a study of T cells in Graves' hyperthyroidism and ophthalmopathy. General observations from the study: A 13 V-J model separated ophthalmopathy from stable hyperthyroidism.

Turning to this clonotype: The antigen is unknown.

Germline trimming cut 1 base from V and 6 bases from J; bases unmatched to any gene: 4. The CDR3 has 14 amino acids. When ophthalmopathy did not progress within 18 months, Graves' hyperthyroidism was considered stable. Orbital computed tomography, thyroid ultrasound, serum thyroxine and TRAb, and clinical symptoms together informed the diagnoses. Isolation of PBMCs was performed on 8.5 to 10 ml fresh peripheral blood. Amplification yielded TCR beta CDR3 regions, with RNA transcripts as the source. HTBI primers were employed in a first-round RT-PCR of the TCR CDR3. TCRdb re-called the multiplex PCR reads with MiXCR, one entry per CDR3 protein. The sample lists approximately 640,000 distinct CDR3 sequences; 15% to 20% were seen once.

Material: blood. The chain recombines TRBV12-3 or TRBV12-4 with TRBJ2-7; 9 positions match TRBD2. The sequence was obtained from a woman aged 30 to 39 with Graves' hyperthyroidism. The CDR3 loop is CASSLGTSAGEQYF. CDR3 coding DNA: TGTGCCAGCAGTTTAGGGACTAGCGCCGGCGAGCAGTACTTC.